The clone carrying this T cell receptor (beta chain) has a count of ten or more. Its antigen remains unidentified. One entry per CDR3 protein, called by TCRdb with MiXCR from the reads. Of approximately 70,000 distinct CDR3 sequences in the sample, 3.5% to 4% were seen once. This record belongs to a study of T cell repertoires in cytomegalovirus infection. Across the study: It was the public TCR beta signatures that indicated both CMV infection and matching HLA type.

General study results and limits: The ex vivo response was dominated by HLA-C-restricted CMV-specific TCR beta clonotypes. Summed frequency of public TCR beta families distinguished CMV carriers with the relevant HLA.

Per germline, CDR1 SGHTA and CDR2 FQGNSA. The CDR3 consists of 15 residues. V was shortened by 1 base and J by 2 bases, with 9 bases between the two germline ends. Sample: PBMCs. The TCR sequence derives from a human donor in good health (CMV status not recorded). Some clones in this sample may be carry-over from other donors' samples. J is TRBJ2-1 and V is TRBV7-2, with a tentative D call TRBD2 (5 bases). The CDR3 protein is CASSLVIGTYNEQFF. The CDR3 region has the DNA TGTGCCAGCAGCTTAGTCATCGGGACCTACAATGAGCAGTTCTTC.